This entry concerns a single TCR beta chain. The antigen is not known. Both 60 Vbeta primers and 13 Jbeta primers went into the PCR. Some clones are missing from TCRdb's copy, which holds only in-frame ones; the method was immunoSEQ multiplex PCR. The table has 150,000 to 200,000 clones, around 88% seen once. Germline CDR1 SNHLY, CDR2 FYNNEI. This CDR3 has 13 residues. V lost 6 bases and J 6 bases, leaving 11 bases between the germline ends. This record comes from a study of cytomegalovirus exposure and HLA in healthy donors. In the study overall: The 110 million or so unique TCR beta sequences, from some 170 million T cells, were found by an earlier analysis. Regarding the study as a whole: A later analysis reportedly identified an Asian-associated ancestry cluster as carrying fewer N-insertions than the roughly 670-donor mean.

The specimen was PBMCs. V usage is TRBV2 and J usage is TRBJ2-2; D not resolved. The clonotype originates from a middle-aged man in good health and CMV-seropositive. In DNA, the CDR3 is TGTGCCAGCAGCATGACTGGATCCGGGGAGCTGTTTTTT. Its translation: CASSMTGSGELFF.